A selection of T cell receptor beta chains follows, all from one sample in a study of T cells in Graves' hyperthyroidism and ophthalmopathy. TCRdb called the multiplex PCR reads again in MiXCR, with one record for every CDR3 protein. Among roughly 700,000 distinct CDR3 sequences listed, roughly a third were seen once. The sequenced sample was blood. Every receptor here comes from a woman aged 40 to 50 with Graves' hyperthyroidism. Both conserved end residues are part of each CDR3. The order of the fields is J gene, clone size, D gene, V gene, CDR3 DNA, CDR3 protein. A D gene is named only where the DNA matches it firmly. Clone size is stated in some rows and not others, as once, few, many or a class when expanded.

TRBJ1-1,many,NA,TRBV12-3/TRBV12-4,TGTGCCAGCAGTTTTTATCAGGACACTGAAGCTTTCTTT,CASSFYQDTEAFF
TRBJ2-7,many,NA,TRBV7-9,TGTGCCAGCAGCCGGGATTCCCAGGAGGACGAGCAGTACTTC,CASSRDSQEDEQYF
TRBJ2-7,NA,TRBD1,TRBV4-2,TGTGCCGGCAGCCGGACAGGGCTCTCCTACGAGCAGTACTTC,CAGSRTGLSYEQYF
TRBJ2-6,few,NA,TRBV10-3,TGTGCCAGCAGTTCCTTCCGGGCCCCGCAAAACTCTGGGGCCAACGTCCTGACTTTC,CASSSFRAPQNSGANVLTF
TRBJ2-7,few,NA,TRBV6-8,TGTGCCAGCAGTTACTCGATCACCGAGCAGTACTTC,CASSYSITEQYF
TRBJ1-2,few,NA,TRBV5-1,TGCGCCAGCAGCTTGAGCCAGAGAATCTACACCTTC,CASSLSQRIYTF
TRBJ1-5,many,NA,TRBV25-1,TGTGCCAGCAGCGGGGGGGGACGTTCCAATCAGCCCCAGCATTTT,CASSGGGRSNQPQHF
TRBJ1-5,many,NA,TRBV9,TGTGCCAGCAGCCCCCATGATGGGGGTAATGGCAATCAGCCCCAGCATTTT,CASSPHDGGNGNQPQHF
TRBJ1-2,many,NA,TRBV20-1,TGCAGTGCGAGAGGACACGCAGCTAACTATGGCTACACCTTC,CSARGHAANYGYTF
TRBJ2-5,many,TRBD2,TRBV4-3,TGCGCCAGCAGCCAAGAGGCTAGCGGGAGGGAGGCGGAGACCCAGTACTTC,CASSQEASGREAETQYF
TRBJ2-5,NA,TRBD2,TRBV7-2,TGCGCCAGCAGCCAAGAAATAGCGGGGGGGCCAGAGACCCAGTACTTC,CASSQEIAGGPETQYF
TRBJ2-5,NA,NA,TRBV19,TGTGCCAGTAGTCGTCCGCCGGGACACGGGGAAGAGACCCAGTACTTC,CASSRPPGHGEETQYF
TRBJ1-2,few,TRBD1,TRBV5-1,TGCGCCAGCAGCCCTCGGACAGGGTACTATGGCTACACCTTC,CASSPRTGYYGYTF
TRBJ1-1,once,NA,TRBV29-1,TGCAGCGTTGAAGGGGAGCGGGTAAACACTGAAGCTTTCTTT,CSVEGERVNTEAFF
TRBJ2-5,many,TRBD1,TRBV24-1,TGTGCCACCAGTGATGCGCCGGGACAGGGACACGAGACCCAGTACTTC,CATSDAPGQGHETQYF
TRBJ1-3,few,NA,TRBV6-6,TGTGCCAGCAGTGCAGGGGTGCTCTCTGGAAACACCATATATTTT,CASSAGVLSGNTIYF
TRBJ1-1,NA,TRBD1,TRBV28,TGTGCCGGCAGTTTAGGGACAGCCAACACTGAAGCTTTCTTT,CAGSLGTANTEAFF
TRBJ1-1,few,NA,TRBV12-3/TRBV12-4,TGTGCCAGCAACCAGGATTGGGGGAACACTGAAGCTTTCTTT,CASNQDWGNTEAFF
TRBJ2-2,once,NA,TRBV5-1,TGCGCCAGCAGCCTCAGGACTGGGGGCGGTGGTTTT,CASSLRTGGGGF
TRBJ1-2,NA,NA,TRBV10-2,TGCGCCAGCAGTGGACAGCCCCCTACCTTTTTCTATGGCTACACCTTC,CASSGQPPTFFYGYTF
TRBJ1-1,NA,NA,TRBV5-1,TGCGCCAGCAGCCCGTGGGGTTTTGACGATTCGAACACTGAAGCTTTCTTT,CASSPWGFDDSNTEAFF
TRBJ2-7,few,NA,TRBV6-2/TRBV6-3,TGTGCCAGCAGGGTACCCACCTACGAGCAGTACTTC,CASRVPTYEQYF
TRBJ2-7,few,NA,TRBV5-1,TGTGCCAGCACCCAAACCGGGACGGGGGCGCCCTACGAGCAGTACTTC,CASTQTGTGAPYEQYF
TRBJ2-6,NA,NA,TRBV11-2,TGTGCCAGCGGGGGTTCCTATGACAGGCACGAAATTAACTCTGGGGCCAACGTCCTGACTTTC,CASGGSYDRHEINSGANVLTF
TRBJ2-3,NA,TRBD1,TRBV2,TGTGCCAGCAGTGAGGATCGGACAGGGGGCCACACAGATACGCAGTATTTT,CASSEDRTGGHTDTQYF
TRBJ1-4,many,TRBD1,TRBV7-9,TGTGCCAGCAGCTTACAGGGGGCCGCTAATGAAAAACTGTTTTTT,CASSLQGAANEKLFF
TRBJ1-6,few,NA,TRBV5-6,TGTGCCAGCAGTAACCCTTCGGGCTCACCCCTCCACTTT,CASSNPSGSPLHF
TRBJ1-6,many,TRBD1,TRBV6-5,TGTGCCAGCAGTTATACAGGGGAATATTCACCCCTCCACTTT,CASSYTGEYSPLHF
TRBJ1-5,NA,NA,TRBV28,TGTGCCAGCAGTTTATCGGGGGTTAGCAATCAGCCCCAGCATTTT,CASSLSGVSNQPQHF
TRBJ2-1,few,NA,TRBV7-2,TGTGCCAGTTCGCGGAATGAGCAGTTCTTC,CASSRNEQFF
TRBJ2-5,NA,TRBD1,TRBV7-9,TGTGCCAGCAGGGGGACAGGGGCCCTCGAGACCCAGTACTTC,CASRGTGALETQYF
TRBJ2-7,NA,NA,TRBV25-1,TGTGCCAGCTCACCACTCGGGGTCTCCTACGAGCAGTACTTC,CASSPLGVSYEQYF
TRBJ2-7,few,NA,TRBV6-6,TGTGCCAGCAGTTACTCACGGGATTACGAGCAGTACTTC,CASSYSRDYEQYF
TRBJ2-2,NA,NA,TRBV10-3,TGTGCCAGCAGTGGACAGTACACCGGGGAGCTGTTTTTT,CASSGQYTGELFF
TRBJ1-1,few,NA,TRBV29-1,TGCAGCGTTGACGACGGGGGTGGCACTGAAGCTTTCTTT,CSVDDGGGTEAFF
TRBJ1-5,NA,NA,TRBV12-3/TRBV12-4,TGTGCCAGCAGCCGTCCTATTAATCAGCCCCAGCATTTT,CASSRPINQPQHF
TRBJ1-2,NA,TRBD1,TRBV20-1,TGCAGTGCCCGGACAGGGGGCGCGGGACAGGCGACCGGCTACACCTTC,CSARTGGAGQATGYTF
TRBJ1-5,few,NA,TRBV6-6,TGTGCCAGCAGTTTGAGCAGGGGAGGCAATCAGCCCCAGCATTTT,CASSLSRGGNQPQHF
TRBJ1-5,NA,NA,TRBV6-6,TGTGCCAGCAGTTCGGTTACAGGGCATGAGCCCCAGCATTTT,CASSSVTGHEPQHF
TRBJ2-7,NA,TRBD1,TRBV2,TGTGCCAGTACAAACGACAGGGATCAGTACTTC,CASTNDRDQYF
TRBJ1-1,many,NA,TRBV5-6,TGTGCCAGCAGCTCCCCCAGCACTGAAGCTTTCTTT,CASSSPSTEAFF
TRBJ1-2,NA,NA,TRBV5-5,TGTGCCGGCAGCTTAGCTATCTATGGCTACACCTTC,CAGSLAIYGYTF
TRBJ1-1,NA,TRBD1,TRBV5-1,TGCGCCAGCAGCCCAGAGACAGGGTTTATCGCTGAAGCTTTCTTT,CASSPETGFIAEAFF
TRBJ1-2,NA,NA,TRBV6-4,TGTGCCAGCAGCGGATTCAACAGGGCCTTGGACTATGGCTACACCTTC,CASSGFNRALDYGYTF
TRBJ1-1,NA,NA,TRBV20-1,TGCAGTGCTAGAGATGGGGGAAGTGAAGCTTTCTTT,CSARDGGSEAFF
TRBJ1-5,NA,NA,TRBV20-1,TGCAGTGCTAGAGATCCCGAGGACCAGCCCCAGCATTTT,CSARDPEDQPQHF
TRBJ2-5,few,TRBD2,TRBV5-1,TGCGCCAGCAGCTTGCTAGCGGGGCAACAAGAGACCCAGTACTTC,CASSLLAGQQETQYF
TRBJ1-6,NA,NA,TRBV7-2,TGCGCCAGCAGGGCCCCCGGACAAGGCCGGACTTCACCCCTCCACTTT,CASRAPGQGRTSPLHF
TRBJ1-6,NA,NA,TRBV5-1,TGCGCCAGCAGCTTGGCCACTAGCGATAATTCACCCCTCCACTTT,CASSLATSDNSPLHF
TRBJ1-1,many,TRBD1,TRBV2,TGTGCCAGTCAGACTGGACAGGGGAACACTGAAGCTTTCTTT,CASQTGQGNTEAFF
TRBJ2-7,NA,NA,TRBV5-6,TGTGCCAGCAGGACTTCCAGCTCCTACGAGCAGTACTTC,CASRTSSSYEQYF
TRBJ1-1,NA,TRBD1,TRBV2,TGTGCCAGTACAGGGGACTGGAACACTGAAGCTTCCTTT,CASTGDWNTEASF
TRBJ1-2,NA,NA,TRBV28,TGTGCCAGCACCTCTAGCTTCTATGGCTACACCTTC,CASTSSFYGYTF
TRBJ2-7,few,TRBD1,TRBV2,TGTGCCAGCAGGACATTCCGGGACAGGGACGCCTACGAGCAGTACTTC,CASRTFRDRDAYEQYF
TRBJ1-6,NA,NA,TRBV5-6,TGTGCCAGCAGCATACAGGTTGGGAATTCACCCCTCCACTTT,CASSIQVGNSPLHF
TRBJ1-1,many,TRBD1,TRBV29-1,TGCAGCGGCGGACAGGGGGCCGCCACTGAAGCTTTCTTT,CSGGQGAATEAFF
TRBJ2-7,NA,NA,TRBV29-1,TGCAGTGCTAGAGATCCCTCCGGACAACGGAGTTCCTACGAGCAGTACTTC,CSARDPSGQRSSYEQYF
TRBJ1-6,once,NA,TRBV6-1,TGTGCCAGCAGGGAAGGACACAATAATTCACCCCTCCACTTT,CASREGHNNSPLHF
TRBJ2-2,many,NA,TRBV24-1,TGTGCCACCAGTGAATCAGGGACCGGGGAGCTGTTTTTT,CATSESGTGELFF